The next 24 T cell receptor beta chains were all read from a single sample in a study of beta chain features in type 1 diabetes. Expressed TCRB transcripts were sequenced after all isolated RNA was converted to cDNA. Libraries were prepared by immunoSEQ multiplex PCR; TCRdb keeps only in-frame clonotypes and omits some of them. The table has about 41,000 clones, 66% seen once. General observations from the study: Shortening of TCRB CDR3s, moderate but significant, appeared in all four CD4+ subsets of Type 1 diabetes patients.

Antigen specificity for these receptors is unknown. The sample taken for sequencing was Tregs from blood. The receptors derive from a man aged 25 to 40 with type 1 diabetes. Some clones in this sample may be carry-over from other donors' samples.

This chain joins TRBV7-2 and TRBJ2-3; TRBD2 matches at 16 bases. Germline CDR1 is SGHTA and CDR2 is FQGNSA. CDR3 length equals 19 residues. Trimming cost V 2 bases and J 0 bases; bases outside gene matches: 5. CDR3 in amino acids: CASSLRAGLAGGSTDTQYF. The DNA for the CDR3 is TGTGCCAGCAGCTTACGGGCGGGACTAGCGGGGGGGAGCACAGATACGCAGTATTTT.

The chain is built from TRBV21-1 and TRBJ2-3; the table assigns TRBD2, which was not confirmed against the DNA. TRBV21-1 is a recognized pseudogene. This CDR3 spans 17 amino acids. CDR3 amino acids: CASSKRGLAGPSNTQYF. The CDR3, as DNA: TGTGCCAGCAGCAAGAGGGGACTAGCGGGGCCCTCAAATACGCAGTATTTT.

The chain joins TRBV5-1 to TRBJ2-3; 11 nucleotides match TRBD2. The trim removed 5 bases at V and 5 bases at J, leaving 7 bases unmatched. Germline V gene lookup returns CDR1 SGHRS and CDR2 YFSETQ. CDR3 length equals 15 residues. In DNA, the CDR3 is TGCGCCAGCAGTTCCCTAGCGGGGGGAATAGATACGCAGTATTTT. Translating it yields CASSSLAGGIDTQYF.

This clone occurred a few times. The V and J genes are TRBV7-9 and TRBJ2-2; D remains ambiguous. CDR3 length equals 12 residues. Germline loops: CDR1 SEHNR, CDR2 FQNEAQ (reference sequence). V gave up 2 bases and J gave up 7 bases, with 5 bases separating them. The CDR3 loop reads CASSLNLGELFF. The CDR3 DNA sequence: TGTGCCAGCAGCTTAAATCTCGGGGAGCTGTTTTTT.

The chain recombines TRBV23-1 with TRBJ2-1, with D maybe TRBD1 (5 bases). TRBV23-1 is an ORF, with its function uncertain. The V gene lost 0 bases and the J gene lost 10 bases, with 13 bases spanning the gap. The length of the CDR3 is 14 residues. The CDR3 protein is CASSQSAGQREQFF. The DNA for the CDR3 is TGCGCCAGCAGTCAATCAGCAGGACAAAGAGAGCAGTTCTTC.

This clone was detected once. The gene calls are TRBV9 and TRBJ1-4; 7 bases line up with TRBD1. CDR3 size: 15 residues. The germline CDR1 and CDR2 sequences are SGDLS and YYNGEE. Trimming removed 3 bases from V and 7 bases from J; junction bases left unmatched: 9. The CDR3 loop reads CASSGRQGMGEKLFF. CDR3 nucleotides: TGTGCCAGCAGCGGAAGACAGGGAATGGGTGAAAAACTGTTTTTT.

The chain joins TRBV7-2 to TRBJ1-5; TRBD1 matches 9 bases. CDR1 is SGHTA and CDR2 is FQGNSA in the germline V gene. This CDR3 region has 15 residues. The V and J ends lost 4 bases and 9 bases, in that order; junction bases with no gene match: 10. The CDR3 sequence is CASSSPGQGRGPQHF. CDR3 coding DNA: TGTGCCAGCAGCTCTCCAGGACAGGGGAGGGGGCCCCAGCATTTT.

The chain uses TRBV11-2 and TRBJ2-7, with TRBD1 matching over 7 bases. With V trimmed by 5 bases and J by 3 bases, 7 bases remained unmatched. Germline CDR1 SGHAT, CDR2 FQNNGV. This CDR3 is 14 amino acids long. CDR3 in amino acids: CASSPGQVFYEQYF. The CDR3 coding sequence is TGTGCCAGCAGCCCCGGACAGGTTTTCTACGAGCAGTACTTC.

This chain uses TRBV7-2 with TRBJ1-2, with 7 bases identical to TRBD1. From germline, CDR1 is SGHTA and CDR2 FQGNSA. The CDR3 runs 14 residues. V shed 5 bases and J 9 bases; nucleotides not matched to a gene: 12. The CDR3 nucleotides read TGTGCCAGCAGCCTCACAGGGGCCTTAGGTCGCTACACCTTC. Translated, it gives CASSLTGALGRYTF.

This clone was seen only a few times. This chain connects TRBV28 to TRBJ2-3, with D possibly TRBD2 on 6 matching bases. Trimming left V 8 bases short and J 2 bases short, with 20 bases between. CDR3 length equals 16 residues. From germline, CDR1 is MDHEN and CDR2 SYDVKM. The CDR3 loop is CASLPRGIGNTDTQYF. The CDR3 region has the DNA TGTGCCAGCCTCCCCCGGGGGATCGGGAACACAGATACGCAGTATTTT. Complete variable domain (other parts from reference TRBV28 and TRBJ2-3): DVKVTQSSRYLVKRTGEKVFLECVQDMDHENMFWYRQDPGLGLRLIYFSYDVKMKEKGDIPEGYSVSREKKERFSLILESASTNQTSMYLCASLPRGIGNTDTQYFGPGTRLTVL.

V and J are TRBV19 and TRBJ1-1; D possibly corresponds to TRBD1 (6 bases). The germline CDR1 and CDR2 sequences are LNHDA and SQIVND (reference sequence). The CDR3 consists of 15 residues. V lost 3 bases to trimming and J lost 1 base, with 12 bases between them. The CDR3 DNA reads TGTGCCAGTAGTATTCCAGGGGACCCGAACACTGAAGCTTTCTTT. It translates to CASSIPGDPNTEAFF.

The chain uses TRBV5-1 and TRBJ1-1; D is uncertain. Germline CDR1 is SGHRS and CDR2 is YFSETQ. Trimming pared 0 bases from V and 1 base from J, leaving 7 bases between. The CDR3 length is 14 residues. The chain's CDR3 is CASSLAVSNTEAFF. The CDR3, as DNA: TGCGCCAGCAGCTTGGCCGTATCGAACACTGAAGCTTTCTTT.

This clone appeared a single time. The chain links TRBV5-1 to TRBJ2-7, with a weak D call TRBD1 (5 bases). Germline lookup yields CDR1 SGHRS and CDR2 YFSETQ. This CDR3 has 13 residues. V gave up 3 bases and J gave up 4 bases, with 11 bases separating them. For the CDR3, the DNA is TGCGCCAGCAGCTCAGGGATCCCTTACGAGCAGTACTTC. The encoded protein is CASSSGIPYEQYF. Full variable domain (rest looked up from reference TRBV5-1 and TRBJ2-7): KAGVTQTPRYLIKTRGQQVTLSCSPISGHRSVSWYQQTPGQGLQFLFEYFSETQRNKGNFPGRFSGRQFSNSRSEMNVSTLELGDSALYLCASSSGIPYEQYFGPGTRLTVT.

V is TRBV2 and J is TRBJ1-2; D unclear. The CDR3 totals 14 residues. Trimming left V 0 bases short and J 0 bases short, with 5 bases between. The germline V gene encodes CDR1 SNHLY and CDR2 FYNNEI. The DNA for the CDR3 is TGTGCCAGCAGTGAAGCGGGCCCTAACTATGGCTACACCTTC. Translating gives CASSEAGPNYGYTF.

The J gene is TRBJ2-7, the V gene TRBV18; D is perhaps TRBD1 (6 bases). There are 14 residues in the CDR3. Trimming cost V 3 bases and J 2 bases, with 11 bases left between them. Looked up from germline, CDR1 is KGHSH and CDR2 is LQKENI. The CDR3 DNA sequence: TGTGCCAGCTCACCCAGGGACACGGCCTACGAGCAGTACTTC. This translates into CASSPRDTAYEQYF.

The CDR3 DNA reads as TGTGCCAGCAGCGGCAGGGGGCGGGTTGATGAGCAGTTCTTC. Amino acids: CASSGRGRVDEQFF. V gene TRBV7-9 combines with J gene TRBJ2-1; 8 bases fit TRBD1. Germline lookup yields CDR1 SEHNR and CDR2 FQNEAQ (reference sequence). The CDR3 is 14 amino acids. V lost 5 bases and J lost 8; bases outside the gene matches: 8.

This clone appeared once. This chain links TRBV20-1 with TRBJ1-4; 7 positions agree with TRBD1. Looked up from germline, CDR1 is DFQATT and CDR2 is SNEGSKA (reference sequence). The CDR3 covers 11 residues. V shed 2 bases and J 13 bases; nucleotides not matched to a gene: 4. CDR3 in amino acids: CSARRQGGLFF. CDR3 bases: TGCAGTGCTAGAAGACAGGGAGGACTGTTTTTT.

The CDR3 sequence is CASSRGQGRYGYTF. The CDR3, as DNA: TGTGCCAGCAGCCGCGGCCAGGGCCGCTATGGCTACACCTTC. This chain connects TRBV5-5 to TRBJ1-2; D is possibly TRBD1 (5 bases). Germline V CDR1 and CDR2: SGHKS, YYEKEE (reference sequence). The CDR3 is made up of 14 amino acids. V dropped 4 bases and J dropped 4 bases, with 14 bases sitting between them.

The chain has TRBV18 and TRBJ2-7, with a tentative D call TRBD2 (6 bases). Germline values: CDR1 KGHSH, CDR2 LQKENI. Trimming removed 4 bases from V and 7 bases from J, with 8 bases in between. The CDR3 spans 11 residues. The CDR3 coding sequence is TGTGCCAGCTCACATGGGGGGGAGCAGTACTTC. Translating gives CASSHGGEQYF.

The gene calls are TRBV19 and TRBJ2-3, with D maybe TRBD2 (6 bases). Trimming took off 3 bases at V and 2 bases at J, with 9 bases between the two ends. The CDR3 covers 14 residues. Germline CDR1 LNHDA, CDR2 SQIVND (reference sequence). CDR3 protein: CASSMGLNTDTQYF. CDR3 DNA sequence: TGTGCCAGTAGTATGGGACTGAACACAGATACGCAGTATTTT.

This chain joins TRBV19 and TRBJ1-2, with 8 bases fitting TRBD1. Germline assignment: CDR1 LNHDA and CDR2 SQIVND (reference sequence). The junction had 7 bases not matched to a gene; V was cut back by 5 bases and J by 2 bases. The length of the CDR3 is 15 residues. The CDR3, as DNA: TGTGCCAGTAGTCCCGACAGGGGACCAAACTATGGCTACACCTTC. This gives the protein CASSPDRGPNYGYTF. Together with reference TRBV19 and TRBJ1-2, the CDR3 gives the full variable domain: DGGITQSPKYLFRKEGQNVTLSCEQNLNHDAMYWYRQDPGQGLRLIYYSQIVNDFQKGDIAEGYSVSREKKESFPLTVTSAQKNPTAFYLCASSPDRGPNYGYTFGSGTRLTVV.

This chain uses TRBV5-1 with TRBJ1-2, with D perhaps TRBD1 (6 bases). The germline CDR1 and CDR2 sequences are SGHRS and YFSETQ. The CDR3 runs 15 residues. V gave up 0 bases and J gave up 6 bases, with 15 bases separating them. CDR3 protein: CASSLDDRPGDGYTF. As DNA, the CDR3 is TGCGCCAGCAGCTTGGACGACAGGCCTGGGGATGGCTACACCTTC.

The rearrangement links TRBV5-1 to TRBJ2-5, with TRBD1 matching over 12 bases. Per the germline V gene, CDR1 is SGHRS and CDR2 is YFSETQ. CDR3 length equals 16 residues. The V and J ends lost 2 bases and 5 bases, in that order; junction bases with no gene match: 7. CDR3 in amino acids: CASSFSGTGGRETQYF. For the CDR3, the DNA is TGCGCCAGCAGCTTTTCCGGGACAGGGGGCAGGGAGACCCAGTACTTC.

V and J are TRBV5-4 and TRBJ2-7; 7 bases agree with TRBD2. The CDR3 sequence is 12 residues long. Germline V gene sequence: CDR1 SGHNT, CDR2 YYREEE (reference sequence). The V and J ends lost 0 bases and 7 bases, in that order; junction bases with no gene match: 1. This CDR3 is CASSLAGREQYF. CDR3 in DNA: TGTGCCAGCAGCTTGGCCGGGAGGGAGCAGTACTTC.